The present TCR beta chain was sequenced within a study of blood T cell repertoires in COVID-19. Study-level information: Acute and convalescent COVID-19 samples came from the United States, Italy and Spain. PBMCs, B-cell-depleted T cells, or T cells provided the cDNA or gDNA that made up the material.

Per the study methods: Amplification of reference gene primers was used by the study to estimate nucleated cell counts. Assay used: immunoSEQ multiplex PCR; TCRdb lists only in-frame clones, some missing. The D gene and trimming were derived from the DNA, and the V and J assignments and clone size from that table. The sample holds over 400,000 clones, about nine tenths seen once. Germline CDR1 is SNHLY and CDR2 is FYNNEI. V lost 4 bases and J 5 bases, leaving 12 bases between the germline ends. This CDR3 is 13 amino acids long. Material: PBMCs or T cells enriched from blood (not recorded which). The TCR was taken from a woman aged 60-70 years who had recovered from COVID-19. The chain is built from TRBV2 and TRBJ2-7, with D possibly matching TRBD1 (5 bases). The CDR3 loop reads CASSASLRDEQYF. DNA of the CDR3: TGTGCCAGCAGTGCAAGTCTCAGGGACGAGCAGTACTTC.